These T cell receptor beta chains were read from a single sample in a study of cytomegalovirus exposure and HLA in healthy donors. Sequencing was performed with immunoSEQ multiplex PCR; in TCRdb, only in-frame clones are kept and a portion is missing. Its listing shows under 200,000 clones. The source material was PBMCs. These receptors were collected from a man younger than 40 in good health and CMV-seronegative. CDR3s include the opening cysteine and the closing phenylalanine or tryptophan. The D gene is left open where the match is weak.

V: TRBV4-3
D: TRBD1
J: TRBJ2-6
DNA: TGCGCCAGCAGCCGACAGGGCCCGAGCTCTGGGGCCAACGTCCTGACTTTC
CDR3: CASSRQGPSSGANVLTF

V: TRBV11-2
D: -
J: TRBJ1-6
DNA: TGTGCCAGCAGCTTAGATTGGCGGGGTTGGGCACCCCTCCACTTT
CDR3: CASSLDWRGWAPLHF

V: TRBV27
D: TRBD1
J: TRBJ1-5
DNA: TGTGCCAGCAGTTTATTAGGCCGGGACAGTCATAATCAGCCCCAGCATTTT
CDR3: CASSLLGRDSHNQPQHF

V: TRBV18
D: -
J: TRBJ1-4
DNA: TGTGCCAGCTCACCACGGAGAAGGACTAATGAAAAACTGTTTTTT
CDR3: CASSPRRRTNEKLFF

V: TRBV5-1
D: -
J: TRBJ2-7
DNA: TGCGCCAGCAGCTTGGGCCAGGCATCTATCTACGAGCAGTACTTC
CDR3: CASSLGQASIYEQYF

V: TRBV7-9
D: -
J: TRBJ2-7
DNA: TGTGCCAGCAGCTTAGGTCAGGTCCCCTACGAGCAGTACTTC
CDR3: CASSLGQVPYEQYF

V: TRBV2
D: TRBD1
J: TRBJ1-1
DNA: TGTGCCAGCATCTCCGTGGAGGGGGCGAGCACTGAAGCTTTCTTT
CDR3: CASISVEGASTEAFF

V: TRBV19
D: TRBD1
J: TRBJ2-5
DNA: TGTGCCAGTAGTAGAGACAGGGTGTCCGAGACCCAGTACTTC
CDR3: CASSRDRVSETQYF

V: TRBV4-1
D: TRBD2
J: TRBJ2-1
DNA: TGCGCCAGCAGCCAAACCCCGCTGGCGGGGGTTGGGGACAATGAGCAGTTCTTC
CDR3: CASSQTPLAGVGDNEQFF

V: TRBV9
D: -
J: TRBJ2-1
DNA: TGTGCCAGCACAGAAACGGGAGCCTTGCCCTACACTGAGCAGTTCTTC
CDR3: CASTETGALPYTEQFF

V: TRBV4-1
D: -
J: TRBJ1-2
DNA: TGCGCCAGCAGCCAAGTACAGCTCCCCGAAAACTATGGCTACACCTTC
CDR3: CASSQVQLPENYGYTF

V: TRBV5-1
D: -
J: TRBJ2-2
DNA: TGCGCCAGCAGCTTGGTCGTCCGGACTGGTGGGGAGCTGTTTTTT
CDR3: CASSLVVRTGGELFF

V: TRBV7-6
D: TRBD2
J: TRBJ2-3
DNA: TGTGCCAGCAGCTTAGGTTCTAGCGGGGGGTTGCGTGCAGATACGCAGTATTTT
CDR3: CASSLGSSGGLRADTQYF

V: TRBV5-1
D: -
J: TRBJ2-5
DNA: TGCGCCAGCAGCCCCCGTCCGAGCGGCCAAGAGACCCAGTACTTC
CDR3: CASSPRPSGQETQYF

V: TRBV18
D: -
J: TRBJ2-7
DNA: TGTGCCAGCTCCCCCGGGTACGAGCAGTACTTC
CDR3: CASSPGYEQYF

V: TRBV19
D: TRBD2
J: TRBJ2-3
DNA: TGTGCCAGTAGTATCGGCGGGGGGCCGAGCACAGATACGCAGTATTTT
CDR3: CASSIGGGPSTDTQYF

V: TRBV5-1
D: -
J: TRBJ2-5
DNA: TGCGCCAGCAGCTATCGCGCGGTTGGCGCCCAAGAGACCCAGTACTTC
CDR3: CASSYRAVGAQETQYF

V: TRBV7-9
D: -
J: TRBJ1-4
DNA: TGTGCCAGCAGTCCTTGGCTGGTCGAAAAACTGTTTTTT
CDR3: CASSPWLVEKLFF

V: TRBV7-2
D: -
J: TRBJ1-3
DNA: TGTGCCAGCAGCTTCCAGCAGCGCTCTGGAAACACCATATATTTT
CDR3: CASSFQQRSGNTIYF

V: TRBV7-3
D: TRBD2
J: TRBJ2-1
DNA: TGTGCCAGCAGCTTCGCGGGAGGGTCCTACAATGAGCAGTTCTTC
CDR3: CASSFAGGSYNEQFF

V: TRBV2
D: TRBD2
J: TRBJ2-1
DNA: TGTGCCAGCAGTGTGGTCCCCCTAGCGGGAGGGATCAATGAGCAGTTCTTC
CDR3: CASSVVPLAGGINEQFF

V: TRBV5-1
D: -
J: TRBJ1-1
DNA: TGCGCCAGCAGCTGGGGGGGAAACACTGAAGCTTTCTTT
CDR3: CASSWGGNTEAFF

V: TRBV5-1
D: TRBD1
J: TRBJ1-4
DNA: TGCGCCAGCAGCTGGGGACAGAATAATGAAAAACTGTTTTTT
CDR3: CASSWGQNNEKLFF

V: TRBV7-6
D: -
J: TRBJ2-7
DNA: TGTGCCAGCAGCTTAGAGACGACGCCAGGCTACGAGCAGTACTTC
CDR3: CASSLETTPGYEQYF

V: TRBV30
D: -
J: TRBJ2-7
DNA: TGTGCCTGGAGTGGCGAGACTAGTAGGCCCTACGAGCAGTACTTC
CDR3: CAWSGETSRPYEQYF